This T cell receptor beta chain originates from a study of T-cell memory formation after mild COVID-19. Overall study results and limits: Contracting clones, day 15 to 85, had balanced CD4/CD8, and later expanders favored CD4+. CD4+ contracting clones were found mainly in CM and EM, and CD8+ ones in EMRA.

TCRalpha and TCRbeta libraries used 5'RACE with constant-segment primers and UMIs. MiXCR was run by TCRdb on the 5' RACE reads, yielding one entry per CDR3 protein. The data show roughly 480,000 distinct CDR3 sequences, 20% to 25% seen once. There are a few counts of this clonotype. Its antigen is as yet unknown. Germline V CDR1 and CDR2: LGHNA, YNFKEQ. The V and J ends lost 4 bases and 2 bases respectively, with 11 bases between them. The CDR3 runs 14 residues. This TCR came from an adult woman who had mild COVID-19 (a few samples of this study predate the infection). Cell type and time point are not known. The genes are TRBV4-2 and TRBJ2-5; tentatively, D is TRBD1 or TRBD2 (5 bases each). The material sequenced was PBMCs or a T cell subset sorted from them (not recorded which). The CDR3 DNA sequence: TGTGCCAGCAGCCCGCGGGCAGGGCAAGAGACCCAGTACTTC. Encoded protein: CASSPRAGQETQYF.